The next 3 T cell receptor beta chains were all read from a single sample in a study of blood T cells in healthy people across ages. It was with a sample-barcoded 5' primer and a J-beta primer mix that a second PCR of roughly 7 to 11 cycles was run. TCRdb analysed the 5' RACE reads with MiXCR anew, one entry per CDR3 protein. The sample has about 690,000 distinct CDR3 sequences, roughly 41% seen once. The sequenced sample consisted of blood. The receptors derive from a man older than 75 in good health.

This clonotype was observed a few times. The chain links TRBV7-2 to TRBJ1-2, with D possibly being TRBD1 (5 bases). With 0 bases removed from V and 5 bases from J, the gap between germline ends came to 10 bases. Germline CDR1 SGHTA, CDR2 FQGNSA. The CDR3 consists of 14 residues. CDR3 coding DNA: TGTGCCAGCAGCTTAGCGCCCAGGGAATATGGCTACACCTTC. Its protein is CASSLAPREYGYTF.

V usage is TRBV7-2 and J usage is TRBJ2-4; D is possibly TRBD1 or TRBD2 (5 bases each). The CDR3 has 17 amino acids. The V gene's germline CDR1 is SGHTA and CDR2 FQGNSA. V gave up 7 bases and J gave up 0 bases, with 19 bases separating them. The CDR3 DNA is TGTGCCAGCACCCCTCAACCCGGGGCATTAGCCAAAAACATTCAGTACTTC. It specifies CASTPQPGALAKNIQYF.

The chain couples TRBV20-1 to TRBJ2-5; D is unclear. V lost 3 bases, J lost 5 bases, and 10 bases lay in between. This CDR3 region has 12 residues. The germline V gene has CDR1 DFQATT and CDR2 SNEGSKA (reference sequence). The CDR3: CSARISGETQYF. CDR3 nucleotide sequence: TGCAGTGCTAGGATATCCGGGGAGACCCAGTACTTC.